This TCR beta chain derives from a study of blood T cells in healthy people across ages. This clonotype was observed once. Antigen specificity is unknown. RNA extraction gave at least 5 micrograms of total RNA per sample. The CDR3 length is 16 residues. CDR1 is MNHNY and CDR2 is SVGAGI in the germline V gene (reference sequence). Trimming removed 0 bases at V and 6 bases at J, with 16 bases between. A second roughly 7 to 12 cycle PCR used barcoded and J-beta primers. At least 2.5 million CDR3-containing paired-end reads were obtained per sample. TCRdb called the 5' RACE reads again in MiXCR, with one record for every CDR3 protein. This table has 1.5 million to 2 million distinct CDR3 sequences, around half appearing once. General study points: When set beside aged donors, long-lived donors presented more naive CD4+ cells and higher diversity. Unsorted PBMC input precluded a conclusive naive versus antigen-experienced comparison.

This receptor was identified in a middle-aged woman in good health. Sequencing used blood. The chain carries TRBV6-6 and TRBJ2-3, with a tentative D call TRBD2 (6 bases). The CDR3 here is CASSYSRGKRVDTQYF. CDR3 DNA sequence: TGTGCCAGCAGTTACTCGAGAGGGAAGCGGGTCGATACGCAGTATTTT.